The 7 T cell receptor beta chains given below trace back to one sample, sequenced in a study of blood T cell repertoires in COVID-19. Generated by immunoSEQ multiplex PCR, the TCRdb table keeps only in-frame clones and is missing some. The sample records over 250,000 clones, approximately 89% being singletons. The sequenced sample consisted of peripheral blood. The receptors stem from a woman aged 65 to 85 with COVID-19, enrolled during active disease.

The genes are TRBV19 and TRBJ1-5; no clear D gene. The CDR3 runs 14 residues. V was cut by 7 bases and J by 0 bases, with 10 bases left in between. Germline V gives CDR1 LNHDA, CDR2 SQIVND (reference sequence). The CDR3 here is CASTVGNSNQPQHF. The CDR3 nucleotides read TGTGCCAGTACCGTCGGTAATAGCAATCAGCCCCAGCATTTT.

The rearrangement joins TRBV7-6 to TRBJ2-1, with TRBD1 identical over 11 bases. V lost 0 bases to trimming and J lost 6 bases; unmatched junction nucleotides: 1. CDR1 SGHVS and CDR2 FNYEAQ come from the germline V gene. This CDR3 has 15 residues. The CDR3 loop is CASSLAGQGANEQFF. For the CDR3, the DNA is TGTGCCAGCAGCTTAGCCGGACAGGGGGCCAATGAGCAGTTCTTC.

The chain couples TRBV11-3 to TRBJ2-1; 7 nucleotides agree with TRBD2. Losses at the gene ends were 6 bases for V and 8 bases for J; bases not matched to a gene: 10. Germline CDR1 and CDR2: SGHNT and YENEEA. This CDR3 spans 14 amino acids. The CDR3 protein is CASSPRGGRDEQFF. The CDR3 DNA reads TGTGCCAGCAGTCCGCGGGGAGGGAGGGATGAGCAGTTCTTC.

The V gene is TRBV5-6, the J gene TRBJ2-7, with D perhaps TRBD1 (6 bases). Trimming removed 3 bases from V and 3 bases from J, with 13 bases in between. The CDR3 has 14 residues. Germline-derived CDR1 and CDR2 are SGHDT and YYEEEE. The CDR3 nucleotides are TGTGCCAGCAGCTCGAGCAGGGGATTCTACGAGCAGTACTTC. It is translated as CASSSSRGFYEQYF.

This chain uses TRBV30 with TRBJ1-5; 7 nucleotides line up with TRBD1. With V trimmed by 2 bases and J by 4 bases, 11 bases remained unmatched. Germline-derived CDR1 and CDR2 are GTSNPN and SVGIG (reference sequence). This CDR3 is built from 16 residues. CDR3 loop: CAWSLGGAARNQPQHF. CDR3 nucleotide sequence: TGTGCCTGGAGTTTAGGGGGCGCAGCCCGAAATCAGCCCCAGCATTTT.

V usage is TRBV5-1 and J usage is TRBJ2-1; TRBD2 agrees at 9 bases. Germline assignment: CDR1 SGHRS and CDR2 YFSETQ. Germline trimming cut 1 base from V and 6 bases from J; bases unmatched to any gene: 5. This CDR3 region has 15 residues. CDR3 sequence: CASSLLASGTNEQFF. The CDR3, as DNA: TGCGCCAGCAGCTTGTTGGCTAGCGGGACCAATGAGCAGTTCTTC.

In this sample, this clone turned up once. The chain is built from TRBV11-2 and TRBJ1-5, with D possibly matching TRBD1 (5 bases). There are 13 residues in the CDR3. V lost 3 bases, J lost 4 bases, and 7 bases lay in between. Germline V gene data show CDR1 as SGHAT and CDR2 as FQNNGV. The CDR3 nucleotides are TGTGCCAGCAGCTTGGGGCAGAATCAGCCCCAGCATTTT. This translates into CASSLGQNQPQHF. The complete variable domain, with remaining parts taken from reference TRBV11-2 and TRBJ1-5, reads EAGVAQSPRYKIIEKRQSVAFWCNPISGHATLYWYQQILGQGPKLLIQFQNNGVVDDSQLPKDRFSAERLKGVDSTLKIQPAKLEDSAVYLCASSLGQNQPQHFGDGTRLSIL.